The 4 T cell receptor beta chains in this list originate from one sample, sequenced in a study of early T cells in non-severe SARS-CoV-2 infection. TCRdb ran MiXCR on the 5' RACE reads and lists one entry per CDR3 protein. Of about 110,000 distinct CDR3 sequences in the sample, about 12% were seen once. Sequencing input: whole blood. The receptors were sampled from an adult who was a healthcare worker with PCR-confirmed SARS-CoV-2 infection or an uninfected control (not recorded which).

This clonotype was counted ten times or more. The chain combines TRBV11-2 with TRBJ2-5; no definite D call. Germline V gene data show CDR1 as SGHAT and CDR2 as FQNNGV. This CDR3 comprises 13 residues. V lost 1 base and J 5 bases, leaving 8 bases between the germline ends. The DNA of the CDR3 is TGTGCCAGCAGCTTAGGGGTCGCGGAGACCCAGTACTTC. This codes for CASSLGVAETQYF.

This clonotype was detected many times. The chain carries TRBV28 and TRBJ2-5; D perhaps matches TRBD1 (6 bases). From germline, CDR1 is MDHEN and CDR2 SYDVKM. The CDR3 runs 15 residues. V gave up 3 bases and J gave up 2 bases, with 13 bases separating them. The CDR3: CASSFYRDEQETQYF. The CDR3 DNA reads TGTGCCAGCAGTTTTTACAGGGACGAGCAAGAGACCCAGTACTTC.

This chain joins TRBV10-3 and TRBJ2-1, with TRBD2 matching over 7 bases. Germline V gives CDR1 ENHRY, CDR2 SYGVKD. J lost 1 base, V lost 5 bases, and 5 bases had no gene match. The CDR3 has 15 amino acids. The CDR3 region has the DNA TGTGCCATCAGTCCCGGGACTACATCCTACAATGAGCAGTTCTTC. Its translation is CAISPGTTSYNEQFF.

This clonotype was recorded at least ten times. The rearrangement joins TRBV3-1 to TRBJ2-1, with 10 nucleotides matching TRBD2. The CDR3 is made up of 17 amino acids. Per germline, CDR1 LGHDT and CDR2 YNNKEL (reference sequence). V was clipped by 1 base and J by 6 bases; unmatched bases: 9. CDR3 nucleotide sequence: TGTGCCAGCAGCCAAGCTCTCCCGAGCGGGAGGGCCAATGAGCAGTTCTTC. As protein: CASSQALPSGRANEQFF.